The 14 T cell receptor beta chains reported below all come from one sample, sequenced in a study of blood T cell repertoires in COVID-19 (TCRdb year 2020). Receptor amplification or capture employed the immunoSEQ multiplex PCR assay. This immuneACCESS table, as held by TCRdb, lists in-frame sequences with V and J called but not all clones. Of the missing ones, under half trace to an unresolved V gene in checked studies; the others have no known cause. The sample has around 77,000 clones on record, about three quarters of them singletons. The ten largest clones capture around 27% of the sample. The sample comprised peripheral blood. The receptor source for this set is a woman older than 75 with active or convalescent COVID-19.

The gene calls are TRBV4-3 and TRBJ1-2; D unclear. V dropped 0 bases and J dropped 2 bases, with 10 bases sitting between them. Germline loops: CDR1 LGHNA, CDR2 YSLEER. The CDR3 spans 15 residues. The CDR3 sequence is CASSQDMAQNYGYTF. The CDR3 region has the DNA TGCGCCAGCAGCCAAGATATGGCCCAGAACTATGGCTACACCTTC.

This clone was detected once. This rearrangement joins TRBV6-5 to TRBJ2-1; D may be TRBD2 (5 bases). The CDR3 consists of 11 residues. CDR1 and CDR2 from the germline V gene are MNHEY and SVGAGI. V lost 6 bases and J lost 14, with 14 bases in between. This CDR3 reads CASSTGWEKFF. CDR3 DNA sequence: TGTGCCAGCAGCACCGGCTGGGAGAAGTTCTTC.

This clone was seen more than once but under ten times. J is TRBJ1-6 and V is TRBV4-3; TRBD1 matches at 8 bases. Trimming at V came to 5 bases and at J to 6 bases, leaving 6 bases not matched to a gene. The CDR3 length is 15 residues. Germline loops: CDR1 LGHNA, CDR2 YSLEER. DNA of the CDR3: TGCGCCAGCAGCTCACTTGACAGGGGTAATTCACCCCTCCACTTT. It yields the protein CASSSLDRGNSPLHF.

This chain links TRBV24-1 with TRBJ2-7; D is unclear. This CDR3 has 13 amino acids. Trimming removed 5 bases at V and 0 bases at J, with 7 bases between. The germline V gene encodes CDR1 KGHDR and CDR2 SFDVKD. CDR3 DNA sequence: TGTGCCACCAGTGGCAGTGCCTCCTACGAGCAGTACTTC. It yields the protein CATSGSASYEQYF.

This chain connects TRBV7-2 to TRBJ2-5; D unresolved. The germline V and J ends were trimmed by 1 base and 5 bases, with 11 bases remaining between them. This CDR3 has 14 amino acids. Germline loops: CDR1 SGHTA, CDR2 FQGNSA. CDR3 nucleotides: TGTGCCAGCAGCTTAGTCAGGTTCAGGGAGACCCAGTACTTC. Residues: CASSLVRFRETQYF.

The V call is TRBV9, the J call TRBJ2-7; no reliable D call. The germline V gene has CDR1 SGDLS and CDR2 YYNGEE. The ends were cut back, 4 bases at V and 1 base at J, with 12 bases in the middle. The CDR3 covers 14 residues. The CDR3 loop is CASSPHSGSYEQYF. The DNA of the CDR3 is TGTGCCAGCAGCCCTCACAGTGGATCCTACGAGCAGTACTTC.

The gene calls are TRBV7-2 and TRBJ2-1; perhaps TRBD2 as D (6 bases). Looked up from germline, CDR1 is SGHTA and CDR2 is FQGNSA. Trimming removed 5 bases at V and 4 bases at J, with 18 bases between. The CDR3 totals 16 residues. The CDR3 DNA reads TGTGCCAGCAGCCAGGTTTGGGGCGCGGGATACAATGAGCAGTTCTTC. It codes for CASSQVWGAGYNEQFF.

In nucleotides, the CDR3 is TGCAGTGTGGGAGGGCTCGCGTCCCAGCATTTT. Its translation: CSVGGLASQHF. The chain uses TRBV20-1 and TRBJ1-5; unclear D gene. Looked up from germline, CDR1 is DFQATT and CDR2 is SNEGSKA (reference sequence). The CDR3 has 11 amino acids. The ends were cut back, 7 bases at V and 11 bases at J, with 15 bases in the middle.

V is TRBV19 and J is TRBJ2-6; tentative D call: TRBD1 (6 bases). Germline CDR1 reads LNHDA; CDR2 reads SQIVND (reference sequence). V was shortened by 5 bases and J by 3 bases, with 17 bases between the two germline ends. The CDR3 has 17 amino acids. In DNA form, the CDR3 reads TGTGCCAGTAGTCTCCCGAAGGACAGTTTTGGGGCCAACGTCCTGACTTTC. It yields the protein CASSLPKDSFGANVLTF.

V is TRBV16 and J is TRBJ1-1; 7 bases match TRBD1. V lost 4 bases and J lost 6; bases outside the gene matches: 8. The germline V gene encodes CDR1 KGHSY and CDR2 FQNENV. The CDR3 has 14 residues. The CDR3 is CASSPWAGGSEAFF. CDR3 DNA sequence: TGTGCCAGCAGCCCCTGGGCAGGGGGTTCTGAAGCTTTCTTT.

The chain combines TRBV27 with TRBJ2-3; D not certain. V dropped 0 bases and J dropped 0 bases, with 7 bases sitting between them. The CDR3 spans 15 residues. CDR1 MNHEY and CDR2 SMNVEV come from the germline V gene (reference sequence). CDR3 bases: TGTGCCAGCAGTTTATCTCTATCTAGCACAGATACGCAGTATTTT. Protein product: CASSLSLSSTDTQYF.

This clone was observed once. This rearrangement joins TRBV10-2 to TRBJ1-5, with a weak D call TRBD1 (6 bases). The CDR3 sequence is 14 residues long. Germline CDR1 and CDR2: WSHSY and SAAADI. V was pared by 5 bases and J by 0 bases, with 8 bases between. The chain's CDR3 is CASSWDISNQPQHF. CDR3 nucleotide sequence: TGCGCCAGCAGTTGGGACATTAGCAATCAGCCCCAGCATTTT.

In regard to this clone: Mismatch with germline at one junction end may stem from a read error. The chain carries TRBV5-8 and TRBJ2-7, with D perhaps assigned TRBD1 or TRBD2 (7 bases each). The CDR3 runs to 12 residues. Looked up from germline, CDR1 is SGHTS and CDR2 is YDEGEE. The CDR3 sequence: CATSGTVYEQYF. CDR3 DNA: TGTGCCACCAGCGGGACAGTCTACGAGCAGTACTTC.

The genes are TRBV6-1 and TRBJ2-7; D ambiguous. The CDR3 consists of 14 residues. Trimming removed 2 bases at V and 0 bases at J, with 8 bases between. Germline V CDR1 and CDR2: MNHNS, SASEGT. The CDR3 here is CASSETADSYEQYF. Here the CDR3 DNA reads TGTGCCAGCAGTGAAACGGCGGACTCCTACGAGCAGTACTTC.